The entry below gives a single T cell receptor beta chain sequence along with its context. The antigen is undetermined. The sample comes from a study of T cell responses to AZD1222 COVID-19 vaccine. Study findings and constraints: Nearly half of spike-specific TCRs reportedly go after variant regions that carry no mutations. There were mostly white British donors and more females than males, and clonal diversity was possibly underestimated.

Some clones are missing from TCRdb's copy, which holds only in-frame ones; the method was immunoSEQ multiplex PCR. This sample has 25,000 to 30,000 clones, with around 90% found just once. V gave up 0 bases and J gave up 8 bases; unmatched junction bases: 6. CDR3 size: 16 residues. Germline V gives CDR1 SGDLS, CDR2 YYNGEE. Sample: peripheral blood, taken on day 0 of AZD1222 vaccination. The chain employs TRBV9 and TRBJ2-1, with 12 bases that match TRBD2. The TCR was taken from an adult in good health. The CDR3 loop is CASSVVGTSGRDEQFF. CDR3 nucleotides: TGTGCCAGCAGCGTAGTAGGGACTAGCGGGCGGGATGAGCAGTTCTTC.